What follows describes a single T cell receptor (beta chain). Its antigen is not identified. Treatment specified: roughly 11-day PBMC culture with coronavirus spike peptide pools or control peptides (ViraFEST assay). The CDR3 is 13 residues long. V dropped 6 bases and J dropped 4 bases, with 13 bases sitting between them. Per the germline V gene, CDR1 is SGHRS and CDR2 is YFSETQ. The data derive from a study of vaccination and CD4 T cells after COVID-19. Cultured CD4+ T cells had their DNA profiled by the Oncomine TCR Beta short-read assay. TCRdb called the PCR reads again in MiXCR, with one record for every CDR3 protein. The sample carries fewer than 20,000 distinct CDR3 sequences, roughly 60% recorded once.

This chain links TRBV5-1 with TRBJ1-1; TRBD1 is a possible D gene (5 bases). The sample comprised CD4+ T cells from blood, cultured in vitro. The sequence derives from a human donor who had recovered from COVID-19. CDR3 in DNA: TGCGCCAGCACCGGGACCCTCGGCACTGAAGCTTTCTTT. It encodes CASTGTLGTEAFF.